The TCR beta chain under discussion was sequenced for a study of blood T cell repertoires in COVID-19. In the study overall: Sources were T cells, B-cell-depleted T cells, or PBMCs; the material itself was cDNA or gDNA.

As handled by the study authors: Reference gene primer amplification in the assay estimated nucleated cell counts. This table comes from immunoSEQ multiplex PCR, and its TCRdb copy is limited to in-frame clones, with some not included. V and J calls plus clone size are reproduced from that table; the DNA served to infer D and trimming. The sample has over 100,000 clones; 82% are singletons. V lost 6 bases and J lost 0, with 6 bases in between. This CDR3 region has 13 residues. The germline CDR1 and CDR2 sequences are MDHEN and SYDVKM. The sequence was obtained from a man in his 70s with acute or convalescent COVID-19. The sequenced sample was peripheral blood. V and J are TRBV28 and TRBJ1-5, with D perhaps TRBD1 (5 bases). The CDR3 spells CASRQGSNQPQHF. In DNA form, the CDR3 reads TGTGCCAGCAGGCAGGGTAGCAATCAGCCCCAGCATTTT.